A selection of T cell receptor beta chains follows, all from one sample in a study of blood T cells in healthy people across ages. TCRdb reanalysed the 5' RACE reads using MiXCR and keeps one entry per CDR3 protein. The sample includes about 970,000 distinct CDR3 sequences, roughly 51% of them seen just once. Sequenced: blood. The receptors come from a woman in her sixties in good health. Both conserved end residues are trimmed from each CDR3. A D gene is named only where the DNA matches it firmly. Clone size is not always given. Where it is, it says once, few, many or a class for expanded clones.

clone size,V gene,D gene,CDR3 protein
.,TRBV5-5,.,ASRNLGGGRGETQY
.,TRBV4-3,.,ASSQVRGSSGANVPT
.,TRBV6-4,.,ASSVVAGQETQY
.,TRBV20-1,.,SARGPGHQF
.,TRBV20-1,TRBD2,SARAGAGNNEQF
.,TRBV12-3/TRBV12-4,TRBD2,ASSLREALGEQF
.,TRBV20-1,.,SAQPGLQPNEQY
once,TRBV4-1,TRBD2,ASSQDLSGRSEQF
.,TRBV18,.,ASSPPRGRETQY
.,TRBV7-9,.,ASSDGGGLGQPQH
few,TRBV6-2/TRBV6-3,TRBD2,ASTSGTSGRPSGANVLT
few,TRBV20-1,.,SASLSEQY
.,TRBV9,.,ASSEHNQGTQY
.,TRBV4-1,TRBD2,ASSQVPSGRDEQF
.,TRBV7-2,.,ASSQRDSRGEQY
.,TRBV4-2,.,AGSQESSAGTQY
.,TRBV10-3,.,AIGPQGRNTEAF
once,TRBV12-3/TRBV12-4,.,ASSLAEGRAF
.,TRBV7-9,.,ASGEGSQETQY
few,TRBV4-1,.,ASSQSSGGRRTDTQY
.,TRBV13,.,ASSLDQGSGNTIY
.,TRBV20-1,.,SASGGTGLDEQY
.,TRBV4-1,TRBD2,AGSPSLAGASYEQY
.,TRBV27,TRBD1,AISQRTGVNIQY
once,TRBV21-1,.,ASSGESRQGTNEKLS
.,TRBV5-1,TRBD2,ASSLIGTSGYNEQY